What follows is one TCR beta chain and its context. Antigen unknown. This sample also contains other DNA sequences that code for the same CDR3. The data originate from a study of shared clonotypes between healthy human individuals. Study background: Two female and a few male donors aged 18 to 49 were enrolled.

It was at deep level that the assay was run. Researchers divided each subset's genomic DNA evenly across several immunoSEQ plates. Assay used: immunoSEQ multiplex PCR; TCRdb lists only in-frame clones, some missing. The data contain under 600,000 clones, about 80% of them singletons. The germline V and J ends were trimmed by 1 base and 2 bases, with 9 bases remaining between them. The CDR3 contains 14 residues. Per germline, CDR1 SGHNT and CDR2 YYREEE (reference sequence). The study, taken as a whole, reports: Exclusively blood specimens were collected; tissue repertoires likely differ.

This receptor was obtained from a woman aged 40 to 55 in good health. Some clones in this sample may be carry-over from other donors' samples. This chain links TRBV5-4 with TRBJ2-5; D is possibly TRBD1 or TRBD2 (5 bases each). Source material: PBMCs. CDR3 sequence reads: CASSLSGTQETQYF. The CDR3 DNA is TGTGCCAGCAGCTTGTCCGGGACGCAAGAGACCCAGTACTTC. The variable domain in full, completed from reference TRBV5-4 and TRBJ2-5, reads ETGVTQSPTHLIKTRGQQVTLRCSSQSGHNTVSWYQQALGQGPQFIFQYYREEENGRGNFPPRFSGLQFPNYSSELNVNALELDDSALYLCASSLSGTQETQYFGPGTRLLVL.